This T cell receptor beta chain was observed in a study of cytomegalovirus exposure and HLA in healthy donors. The study, taken as a whole, reports: Reports indicate that TCR beta sequences accurately predicted the HLA-A and HLA-B alleles of most subjects. It was confirmed in vitro that three of the CMV-associated chains were specific for CMV antigens.

Comment on this clone: The antigen remains unidentified.

Germline lookup yields CDR1 MGHRA and CDR2 YSYEKL. V shed 1 base and J shed 4 bases, with 13 bases lying between them. The CDR3 extends over 15 amino acids. PCR involved 60 Vbeta and 13 Jbeta primers. The assay was immunoSEQ multiplex PCR, and TCRdb's table has in-frame clones only and misses some. The sample records over 150,000 clones, around 77% being singletons. This sequence originates from a woman aged 25 to 45 in good health and CMV-seronegative. The chain is built from TRBV4-1 and TRBJ1-2; weak D call: TRBD1 (5 bases). Sequences were obtained from PBMCs. The CDR3 coding sequence is TGCGCCAGCAGCCAAGTTGCACAGGCTACCTATGGCTACACCTTC. Its protein is CASSQVAQATYGYTF.